The entry below gives a single TCR beta chain sequence along with its context. The data belong to a study of cytotoxic CD8 clonotypes in ibrutinib-treated CLL. Study as a whole: Specimens for response were gathered following a median around eleven months of therapy, spanning 6 to 36.

Clones were sequenced by immunoSEQ multiplex PCR, and TCRdb holds only the in-frame ones, with some missing. The table includes about 160,000 clones, around 80% detected once. This CDR3 region has 14 residues. CDR1 is SGHAT and CDR2 is FQNNGV in the germline V gene. The V and J ends lost 3 bases and 6 bases respectively, with 9 bases between them. The J gene is TRBJ1-6, the V gene TRBV11-2; D possibly corresponds to TRBD1 (5 bases). The sequence derives from a human donor with chronic lymphocytic leukemia. The material was PBMCs, obtained after 24 months of ibrutinib treatment. The CDR3 DNA is TGTGCCAGCAGCTTGACAGCGCCTAATTCACCCCTCCACTTT. Its translation: CASSLTAPNSPLHF.